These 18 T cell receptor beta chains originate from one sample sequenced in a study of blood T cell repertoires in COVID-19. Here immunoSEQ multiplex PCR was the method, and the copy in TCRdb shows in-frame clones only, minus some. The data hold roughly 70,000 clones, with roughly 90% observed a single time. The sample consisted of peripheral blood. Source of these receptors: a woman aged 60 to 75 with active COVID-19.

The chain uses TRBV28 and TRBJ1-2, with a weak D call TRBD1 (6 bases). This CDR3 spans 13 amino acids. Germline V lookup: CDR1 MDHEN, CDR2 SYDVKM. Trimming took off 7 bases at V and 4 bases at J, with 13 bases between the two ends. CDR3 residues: CASNTDRPYGYTF. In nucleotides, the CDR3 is TGTGCCAGCAACACCGACAGGCCCTATGGCTACACCTTC.

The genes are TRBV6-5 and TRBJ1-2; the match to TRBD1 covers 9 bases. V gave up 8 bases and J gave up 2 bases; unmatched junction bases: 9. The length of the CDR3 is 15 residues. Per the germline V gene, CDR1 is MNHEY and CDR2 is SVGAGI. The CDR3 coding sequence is TGTGCCAGCCGAACAGGGGGCACCCAAAACTATGGCTACACCTTC. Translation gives CASRTGGTQNYGYTF.

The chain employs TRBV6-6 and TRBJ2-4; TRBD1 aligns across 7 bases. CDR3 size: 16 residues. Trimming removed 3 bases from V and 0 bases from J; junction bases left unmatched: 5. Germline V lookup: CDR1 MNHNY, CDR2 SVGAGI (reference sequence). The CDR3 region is CASSYRGPLAKNIQYF. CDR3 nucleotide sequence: TGTGCCAGCAGTTATAGGGGGCCCCTAGCCAAAAACATTCAGTACTTC.

CDR3 sequence (DNA): TGCGCCAGCACCTCAGGCGGGAGCTCCTATAATTCACCCCTCCACTTT. Protein product: CASTSGGSSYNSPLHF. The genes are TRBV5-1 and TRBJ1-6, with D hard to call. Germline V gene lookup returns CDR1 SGHRS and CDR2 YFSETQ. CDR3 length equals 16 residues. Trimming shortened V by 6 bases and J by 0 bases, and 13 bases separated the two germline ends.

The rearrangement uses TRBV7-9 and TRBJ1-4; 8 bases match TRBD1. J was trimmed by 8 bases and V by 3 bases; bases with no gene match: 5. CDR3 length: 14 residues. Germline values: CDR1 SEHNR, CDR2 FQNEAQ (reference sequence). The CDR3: CASSFTGGEEKLFF. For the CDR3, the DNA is TGTGCCAGCAGCTTTACAGGGGGGGAAGAAAAACTGTTTTTT.

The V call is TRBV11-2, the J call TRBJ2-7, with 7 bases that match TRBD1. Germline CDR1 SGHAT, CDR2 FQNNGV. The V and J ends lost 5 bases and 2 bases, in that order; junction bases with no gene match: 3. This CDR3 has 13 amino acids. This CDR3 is CASSRDSPYEQYF. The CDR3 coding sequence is TGTGCCAGCAGCCGGGACAGTCCCTACGAGCAGTACTTC.

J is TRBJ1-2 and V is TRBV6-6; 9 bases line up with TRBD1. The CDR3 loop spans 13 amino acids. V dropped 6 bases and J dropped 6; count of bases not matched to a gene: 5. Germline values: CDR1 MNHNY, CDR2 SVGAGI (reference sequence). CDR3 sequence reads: CASRLQGADGYTF. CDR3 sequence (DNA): TGTGCCAGCAGGCTACAGGGGGCAGATGGCTACACCTTC.

CDR3 sequence: CASSRSQNYGYTF. The CDR3 DNA reads as TGTGCCAGCAGCCGGAGCCAAAACTATGGCTACACCTTC. This chain joins TRBV11-2 and TRBJ1-2; no definite D call. The CDR3 spans 13 residues. The V end lost 5 bases, the J end lost 2 bases, and 9 bases lay between the germline ends. Germline V gene sequence: CDR1 SGHAT, CDR2 FQNNGV. The full variable domain, completed using reference TRBV11-2 and TRBJ1-2, is EAGVAQSPRYKIIEKRQSVAFWCNPISGHATLYWYQQILGQGPKLLIQFQNNGVVDDSQLPKDRFSAERLKGVDSTLKIQPAKLEDSAVYLCASSRSQNYGYTFGSGTRLTVV.

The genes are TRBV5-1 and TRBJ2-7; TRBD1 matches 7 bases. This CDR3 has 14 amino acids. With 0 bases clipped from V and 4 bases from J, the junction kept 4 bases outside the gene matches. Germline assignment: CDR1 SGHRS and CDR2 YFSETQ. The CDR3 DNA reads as TGCGCCAGCAGCTTGGTGGGGACAGCGTACGAGCAGTACTTC. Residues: CASSLVGTAYEQYF.

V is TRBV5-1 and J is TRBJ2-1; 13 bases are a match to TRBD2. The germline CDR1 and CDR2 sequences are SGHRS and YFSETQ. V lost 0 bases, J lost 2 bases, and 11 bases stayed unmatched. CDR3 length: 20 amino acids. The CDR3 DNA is TGCGCCAGCAGCTTGGGGGCGCGGACTAGCGGGAGAGGGGCCTACAATGAGCAGTTCTTC. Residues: CASSLGARTSGRGAYNEQFF.

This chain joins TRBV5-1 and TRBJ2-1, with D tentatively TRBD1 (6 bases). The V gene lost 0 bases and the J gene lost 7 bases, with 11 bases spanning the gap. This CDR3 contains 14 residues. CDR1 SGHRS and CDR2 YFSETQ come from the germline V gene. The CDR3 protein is CASSLGNRENEQFF. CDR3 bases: TGCGCCAGCAGCTTGGGAAACAGGGAAAATGAGCAGTTCTTC.

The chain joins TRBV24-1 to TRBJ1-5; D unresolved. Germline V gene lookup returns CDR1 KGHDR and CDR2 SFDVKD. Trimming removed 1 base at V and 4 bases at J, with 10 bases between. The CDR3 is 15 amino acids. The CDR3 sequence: CATSDLGGLNQPQHF. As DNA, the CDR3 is TGTGCCACCAGTGATTTAGGAGGACTTAATCAGCCCCAGCATTTT.

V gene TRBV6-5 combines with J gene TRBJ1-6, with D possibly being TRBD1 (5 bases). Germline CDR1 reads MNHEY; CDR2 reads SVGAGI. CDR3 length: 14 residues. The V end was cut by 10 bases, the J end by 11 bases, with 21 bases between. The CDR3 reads CATTRDVLQAPLHF. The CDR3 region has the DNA TGTGCCACCACGCGCGACGTCTTACAGGCACCCCTCCACTTT.

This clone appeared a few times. CDR3 loop: CASSKGAGEAFF. Here the CDR3 DNA reads TGTGCCAGCAGCAAGGGGGCCGGTGAAGCTTTCTTT. The chain carries TRBV27 and TRBJ1-1; 7 positions agree with TRBD1. CDR3 length: 12 amino acids. Trimming at V came to 6 bases and at J to 7 bases, leaving 5 bases not matched to a gene. Germline V gene sequence: CDR1 MNHEY, CDR2 SMNVEV (reference sequence).

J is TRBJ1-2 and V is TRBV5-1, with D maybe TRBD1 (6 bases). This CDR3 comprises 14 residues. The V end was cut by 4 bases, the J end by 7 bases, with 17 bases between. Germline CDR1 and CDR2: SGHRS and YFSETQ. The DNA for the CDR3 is TGCGCCAGCAGCCCAACAGGGCTTTGGGGTGGCTACACCTTC. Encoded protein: CASSPTGLWGGYTF.

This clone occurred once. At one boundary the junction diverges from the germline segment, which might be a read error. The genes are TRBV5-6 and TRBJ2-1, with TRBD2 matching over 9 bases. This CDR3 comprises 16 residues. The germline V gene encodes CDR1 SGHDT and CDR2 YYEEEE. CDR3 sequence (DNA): TGTGCCAGCGGCTTGTGGCGGGAGGGACGTGGGAATGAGCAGTTCTTC. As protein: CASGLWREGRGNEQFF.

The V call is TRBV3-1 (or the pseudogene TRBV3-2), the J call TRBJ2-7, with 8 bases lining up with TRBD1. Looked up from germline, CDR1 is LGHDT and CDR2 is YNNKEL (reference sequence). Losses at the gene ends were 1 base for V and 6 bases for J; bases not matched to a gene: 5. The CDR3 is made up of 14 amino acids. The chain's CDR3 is CASSQGGQAGEQYF. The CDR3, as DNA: TGTGCCAGCAGCCAAGGGGGACAGGCTGGCGAGCAGTACTTC.

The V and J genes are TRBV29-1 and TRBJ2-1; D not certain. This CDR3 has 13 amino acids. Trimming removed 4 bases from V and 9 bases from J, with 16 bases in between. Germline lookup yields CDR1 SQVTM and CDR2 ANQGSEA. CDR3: CSVGVAKAGEQFF. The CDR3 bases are TGCAGCGTTGGAGTAGCTAAGGCTGGTGAGCAGTTCTTC.